The sequence of this T cell receptor beta chain was determined in a study of T cell responses to AZD1222 COVID-19 vaccine. In regard to this clone: Its cognate antigen is unknown.

Clones were read by immunoSEQ multiplex PCR, and TCRdb kept only the in-frame ones, dropping some. This sample has 150,000 to 200,000 clones; 75% to 90% occur once, and the top ten carry 2.5% to 3%. CDR3 length: 14 residues. Germline V gene data show CDR1 as SGHTA and CDR2 as FQGNSA. Losses at the gene ends were 5 bases for V and 4 bases for J; bases not matched to a gene: 5. Study-level points and caveats: Donors were mostly white British, more females; clonal diversity possibly underestimated. Only a handful of individuals given AZD1222 were seropositive at baseline. Sampling that yielded the repertoires occurred only after the peak T cell response. CD4 TCRs associated with vaccination spanned spike, dominating at 160-218 and 743-854.

This sequence joins TRBV7-2 and TRBJ2-1; 7 bases are a match to TRBD2. The receptor's source is an adult in good health. This sample comprised peripheral blood, obtained on day 0 of MenACWY control vaccination. The chain's CDR3 is CASSRSGAYNEQFF. The CDR3 DNA is TGTGCCAGCAGCCGCAGCGGGGCGTACAATGAGCAGTTCTTC.